These 20 T cell receptor beta chains originate from one sample sequenced in a study of glioma-infiltrating T cells. Using RNA template, CDR3s of TCR alpha and beta were amplified with iRepertoire arm-PCR. TCRdb reanalysed the multiplex PCR reads using MiXCR and keeps one entry per CDR3 protein. Of about 140,000 distinct CDR3 sequences listed, about two fifths are singletons. Sequences were obtained from glioma tissue, nonneoplastic brain tissue, or PBMCs (not recorded which). All receptors come from a human donor with low-grade glioma or glioblastoma, undergoing nonglioma brain surgery, or in good health (not recorded which).

CDR3: CSARDEEGTDTQYF. The CDR3 coding sequence is TGCAGTGCTAGAGATGAAGAGGGGACAGATACGCAGTATTTT. The genes are TRBV20-1 and TRBJ2-3; either TRBD1 or TRBD2 may supply D (5 bases each). V gave up 0 bases and J gave up 3 bases, with 10 bases separating them. The CDR3 covers 14 residues. Germline V gives CDR1 DFQATT, CDR2 SNEGSKA (reference sequence).

V usage is TRBV20-1 and J usage is TRBJ1-1, with TRBD1 as a possible D gene (5 bases). This CDR3 contains 11 residues. The germline gives CDR1 DFQATT, CDR2 SNEGSKA (reference sequence). The CDR3 reads CRVDSNTEAFF. For the CDR3, the DNA is TGCAGGGTAGACAGCAACACTGAAGCTTTCTTT.

This clonotype was seen a handful of times. This chain connects TRBV4-1 to TRBJ1-2; weak D call: TRBD1 (5 bases). Trimming shortened V by 1 base and J by 2 bases, and 14 bases separated the two germline ends. Germline CDR1 is MGHRA and CDR2 is YSYEKL. The CDR3 has 16 residues. The CDR3 DNA sequence: TGCGCCAGCAGCCAAGTGCTGGGGCAGAACAACTATGGCTACACCTTC. This sequence encodes CASSQVLGQNNYGYTF.

This rearrangement joins TRBV12-3 or TRBV12-4 to TRBJ1-5; 8 positions match TRBD1. V trimming: 5 bases; J trimming: 1 base; junction bases outside the gene matches: 10. The CDR3 loop spans 17 amino acids. The CDR3 reads CASSPIGGTGSNQPQHF. The CDR3 bases are TGTGCCAGCAGTCCGATAGGGGGGACAGGAAGCAATCAGCCCCAGCATTTT.

This clonotype has just one count. The chain uses TRBV2 and TRBJ2-7, with D possibly called TRBD1 or TRBD2 (6 bases each). From germline, CDR1 is SNHLY and CDR2 FYNNEI. V was cut by 3 bases and J by 3 bases, with 15 bases left in between. The CDR3 has 15 residues. CDR3 nucleotide sequence: TGTGCCAGCAGTGACCCAAGACAGGACTACTACGAGCAGTACTTC. It is translated as CASSDPRQDYYEQYF.

V usage is TRBV9 and J usage is TRBJ1-6; no definite D call. Germline lookup yields CDR1 SGDLS and CDR2 YYNGEE. V was pared by 5 bases and J by 13 bases, with 10 bases between. The CDR3 covers 11 residues. In DNA form, the CDR3 reads TGTGCCAGCAGGTCGCCTTCGCCCCTCCACTTT. Translation gives CASRSPSPLHF.

This clonotype was counted only a few times. CDR3 sequence (DNA): TGTGCCAGCAGTTACTCCTTATATAATTCACCCCTCCACTTT. It translates to CASSYSLYNSPLHF. The chain recombines TRBV6-6 with TRBJ1-6; D unresolved. Germline values: CDR1 MNHNY, CDR2 SVGAGI (reference sequence). Deletions cut 0 bases from V and 4 bases from J, with 4 bases between. This CDR3 has 14 residues.

Only a few counts were recorded for this clonotype. This chain links TRBV2 with TRBJ1-5, with D maybe TRBD1 (6 bases). Per the germline V gene, CDR1 is SNHLY and CDR2 is FYNNEI. CDR3 length: 14 residues. V was pared by 6 bases and J by 0 bases, with 9 bases between. The CDR3 nucleotides are TGTGCCAGCAGCGGACAGCGTAGCAATCAGCCCCAGCATTTT. Protein: CASSGQRSNQPQHF.

The CDR3 DNA reads TGTGCCAGCTCACCGTTCGCGGCTAGCACAGATACGCAGTATTTT. Protein: CASSPFAASTDTQYF. The J gene is TRBJ2-3, the V gene TRBV18, with unresolved D. This CDR3 has 15 residues. CDR1 and CDR2 (germline): KGHSH, LQKENI. The germline V and J ends were trimmed by 3 bases and 0 bases, with 10 bases remaining between them.

This clonotype was counted only a few times. V and J are TRBV7-2 and TRBJ1-2, with 9 bases fitting TRBD1. The length of the CDR3 is 13 residues. The junction had 2 bases not matched to a gene; V was cut back by 1 base and J by 8 bases. Germline V gene lookup returns CDR1 SGHTA and CDR2 FQGNSA. The CDR3 loop reads CASSLGQGEGYTF. The CDR3 bases are TGTGCCAGCAGCTTAGGACAGGGGGAAGGCTACACCTTC.

The sample holds many counts of this clonotype. This chain uses TRBV12-3 or TRBV12-4 with TRBJ1-1, with D unresolved. The CDR3 covers 12 residues. V was pared by 5 bases and J by 4 bases, with 8 bases between. Here the CDR3 DNA reads TGTGCCAGCAGTATCGGTTCCACTGAAGCTTTCTTT. Amino acid sequence: CASSIGSTEAFF.

Only one count was recorded for this clonotype. The chain employs TRBV12-3 or TRBV12-4 and TRBJ1-1, with 8 bases matching TRBD1. The junction had 14 bases not matched to a gene; V was cut back by 7 bases and J by 7 bases. The CDR3 totals 15 residues. CDR3 sequence (DNA): TGTGCCAGCACCTCTGGAAGGACAGGGTCCGATGAAGCTTTCTTT. Its protein is CASTSGRTGSDEAFF.

This clonotype has a handful of counts. This chain uses TRBV20-1 with TRBJ1-5, with no clear D. Deletions cut 6 bases from V and 3 bases from J, with 12 bases between. The CDR3 is 13 residues long. The germline CDR1 and CDR2 sequences are DFQATT and SNEGSKA (reference sequence). The CDR3 bases are TGCAGTGCCCAATTGGGTTACAATCAGCCCCAGCATTTT. Its protein product is CSAQLGYNQPQHF.

This clonotype was seen only a few times. This chain links TRBV6-1 with TRBJ1-6; D not resolved. Germline lookup yields CDR1 MNHNS and CDR2 SASEGT. V was clipped by 6 bases and J by 2 bases, with 5 bases between them. This CDR3 has 13 amino acids. CDR3 sequence reads: CASRDTYNSPLHF. CDR3 bases: TGTGCCAGCAGAGATACCTATAATTCACCCCTCCACTTT.

This chain connects TRBV10-2 to TRBJ2-5; D uncertain. Per germline, CDR1 WSHSY and CDR2 SAAADI. The CDR3 loop spans 13 amino acids. Trimming took off 6 bases at V and 4 bases at J, with 12 bases between the two ends. The CDR3 reads CASRAGLGETQYF. CDR3 coding DNA: TGCGCCAGCAGGGCAGGCCTGGGAGAGACCCAGTACTTC.

This clonotype was counted between two and nine times. For the CDR3, the DNA is TGTGCCAGCAGTTCACCGGACAGTAGCACAGATACGCAGTATTTT. This codes for CASSSPDSSTDTQYF. The chain is built from TRBV27 and TRBJ2-3; D possibly corresponds to TRBD1 (6 bases). V was clipped by 4 bases and J by 0 bases, with 11 bases between them. The CDR3 consists of 15 residues. Per germline, CDR1 MNHEY and CDR2 SMNVEV (reference sequence).

V gene TRBV7-9 combines with J gene TRBJ2-5, with TRBD2 identical over 7 bases. The germline V gene has CDR1 SEHNR and CDR2 FQNEAQ (reference sequence). V lost 4 bases to trimming and J lost 2 bases; unmatched junction nucleotides: 1. The CDR3 runs 13 residues. The CDR3 region is CASSYSGQETQYF. Written as DNA, the CDR3 is TGTGCCAGCAGCTATAGCGGGCAAGAGACCCAGTACTTC.

The rearrangement joins TRBV6-2 or TRBV6-3 to TRBJ2-3, with D possibly TRBD2 on 6 matching bases. Looked up from germline, CDR1 is MNHEY and CDR2 is SVGEGT. The CDR3 has 14 residues. Trimming took off 10 bases at V and 5 bases at J, with 19 bases between the two ends. The CDR3 reads CAILTGEYGDTQYF. CDR3 coding DNA: TGTGCCATTTTAACGGGGGAGTACGGAGATACGCAGTATTTT.

The sample holds a few counts of this clonotype. V usage is TRBV6-2 or TRBV6-3 and J usage is TRBJ1-5, with a weak D call TRBD1 (5 bases). The CDR3 loop spans 15 amino acids. V was cut by 7 bases and J by 3 bases, with 16 bases left in between. The germline gives CDR1 MNHEY, CDR2 SVGEGT. Here the CDR3 reads CASMSKGAINQPQHF. CDR3 bases: TGTGCCAGCATGTCTAAAGGGGCAATCAATCAGCCCCAGCATTTT.

Ten or more counts support this clonotype. The CDR3 DNA is TGTGCCAGCAGTTTCCGGGGGTCGGTTGGCTACACCTTC. This encodes CASSFRGSVGYTF. The rearrangement uses TRBV27 and TRBJ1-2, with D maybe TRBD1 (5 bases). Germline assignment: CDR1 MNHEY and CDR2 SMNVEV (reference sequence). V dropped 3 bases and J dropped 7 bases, with 12 bases sitting between them. The CDR3 consists of 13 residues.